This TCR beta chain appears in the sequencing data of a study of cytomegalovirus exposure and HLA in healthy donors. General observations from the study: It was in a later analysis that TCR association rates were seen to vary by HLA locus, highest for DRB1 and lowest for HLA-C. It was likely that a cluster of highly shared sequence variants was a sequencing artifact.

Amplification used 60 Vbeta primers and 13 Jbeta primers. The method was immunoSEQ multiplex PCR; TCRdb's version includes in-frame clones alone and lacks a portion of them. The sample shows around 39,000 clones, around 64% of them seen only once. The length of the CDR3 is 14 residues. Germline CDR1 reads SGHRS; CDR2 reads YFSETQ. V was clipped by 1 base and J by 2 bases; unmatched bases: 3. Points on this clone: Its antigen is not known.

The chain has TRBV5-1 and TRBJ2-7; 7 bases are shared with TRBD2. The receptor was derived from a human donor in good health. What was sequenced was PBMCs. The CDR3 DNA follows: TGCGCCAGCAGCTTGTGGGGGGGGGCCTACGAGCAGTACTTC. This codes for CASSLWGGAYEQYF.